Listed below are T cell receptor beta chains from one sample, sequenced in a study of blood T cell repertoires in COVID-19. Produced via immunoSEQ multiplex PCR; TCRdb's table is partial and in-frame only. The profile shows about 220,000 clones, almost 85% of them singletons. Sequencing was performed on peripheral blood. The receptors were gathered from a woman aged 70-85 years with COVID-19, enrolled during active disease. The CDR3 runs from the conserved cysteine through the conserved F or W. Each record gives: J gene, clone size, D gene, V gene, CDR3 DNA, CDR3 protein. D genes are given only for firm matches. Where a row states a size, it is once, few, many or the class of an expanded clone; other rows omit it.

>TRBJ1-3|NA|NA|TRBV19
TGTGCCAGTAGTACAGGCCGCGGGATCGGCACCATATATTTT
CASSTGRGIGTIYF
>TRBJ2-2|NA|NA|TRBV2
TGTGCCAGCAGCCGGACAGTGGCCGGGGAGCTGTTTTTT
CASSRTVAGELFF
>TRBJ1-5|NA|NA|TRBV2
TGTGCCAGCAGTGAACTGGAGGCCCGGGGTCAGCCCCAGCATTTT
CASSELEARGQPQHF
>TRBJ1-1|NA|NA|TRBV30
TGTGCCTGGAGTCGCGGGCCGCCGGGGGCTTTCTTT
CAWSRGPPGAFF
>TRBJ1-1|NA|NA|TRBV4-1
TGCGCCAGCAGCCCGAGGGAGAGATGGACTGAAGCTTTCTTT
CASSPRERWTEAFF
>TRBJ2-7|few|NA|TRBV5-1
TGCGCCAGCAGCTTGCGGGAGACAGGGACGTACGAGCAGTACTTC
CASSLRETGTYEQYF
>TRBJ2-1|NA|TRBD1|TRBV5-1
TGCGCCAGCAGCTTGGTAAGGACAGGGATTCACAATGAGCAGTTCTTC
CASSLVRTGIHNEQFF
>TRBJ1-6|NA|NA|TRBV30
TGTGCCTGGAGTGTAGAGAGGGGGGGCGGAATTCCCCTCCACTTT
CAWSVERGGGIPLHF
>TRBJ2-6|once|NA|TRBV11-3
TGTGCCAGCAGCTTAGCCGGTGGTGGTGGGGCCAACGTCCTGACTTTC
CASSLAGGGGANVLTF
>TRBJ1-1|NA|NA|TRBV14
TGTGCCAGCAGCCAAAATACGGGGGTGAGAACCACTGAAGCTTTCTTT
CASSQNTGVRTTEAFF
>TRBJ2-1|NA|TRBD1|TRBV10-3
TGTGCCATCAGTGAGTCGCTGGGGACAGGTTACAATGAGCAGTTCTTC
CAISESLGTGYNEQFF
>TRBJ2-7|NA|TRBD1|TRBV5-1
TGCGCCAGCAGCCTGGACCATGGACAGGGGGTGCACGAGCAGTACTTC
CASSLDHGQGVHEQYF
>TRBJ2-1|NA|NA|TRBV7-2
TGTGCCAGCAGCTTAGAACTAGCCTATGAGCAGTTCTTC
CASSLELAYEQFF
>TRBJ2-7|NA|TRBD2|TRBV7-9
TGTGCCAGCAGCTTGTACGGGGGGACCTACGAGCAGTACTTC
CASSLYGGTYEQYF
>TRBJ1-2|few|NA|TRBV5-1
TGCGCCAGCAGCTTCACCCCCCGGGACTATGGCTACACCTTC
CASSFTPRDYGYTF
>TRBJ1-1|few|NA|TRBV5-1
TGCGCCAGCAGAGGTCAGGGTGGAACTGAAGCTTTCTTT
CASRGQGGTEAFF
>TRBJ2-7|once|TRBD2|TRBV27
TGTGCCAGCAGTTACCGGGGACTAGCGGGAGACGAGCAGTACTTC
CASSYRGLAGDEQYF
>TRBJ1-2|few|NA|TRBV6-6
TGTGCCAGCAGCTCGGCCTGGGGGCGCGATCGCTACACCTTC
CASSSAWGRDRYTF
>TRBJ2-1|NA|TRBD2|TRBV5-1
TGCGCCAGCAGCTTGGACGGGGAGGGTGAGCAGTTCTTC
CASSLDGEGEQFF
>TRBJ1-2|NA|TRBD1|TRBV24-1
TGTGCCACCAGTGATTCGACAGGGTCTGGCTACACCTTC
CATSDSTGSGYTF
>TRBJ1-2|NA|NA|TRBV30
TGTGCCTGGAGTCGGACAGTAACTAACTATGGCTACACCTTC
CAWSRTVTNYGYTF
>TRBJ1-1|NA|NA|TRBV5-6
TGTGCCAGCAGCTTGGGTCTACGCAACACTGAAGCTTTCTTT
CASSLGLRNTEAFF
>TRBJ2-6|NA|NA|TRBV7-2
TGTGCCAGCAGCTCCACCTCAGGGGCTGGGGCCAACGTCCTGACTTTC
CASSSTSGAGANVLTF
>TRBJ1-1|few|NA|TRBV19
TGTGCCAGTAGTTGGGGGGGCCAGTACACTGAAGCTTTCTTT
CASSWGGQYTEAFF
>TRBJ1-5|NA|TRBD1|TRBV2
TGTGCCAGCAACCCCGGGACAGGGGTTCAGCCCCAGCATTTT
CASNPGTGVQPQHF
>TRBJ1-6|once|TRBD1|TRBV7-2
TGTGCCAGCAGCCTCGGACAGGGTAGCTCCTATAATTCACCCCTCCACTTT
CASSLGQGSSYNSPLHF